This T cell receptor (beta chain) emerged from a study of OX40 agonist ivuxolimab in advanced cancers. TCRdb keeps only in-frame clones here, not all; method: immunoSEQ multiplex PCR. The sample gives 60,000 to 65,000 clones, roughly 83% of which show up once; 0.7% is in the top ten. Points from the study as a whole: Among the lowest levels of clonal expansion were found in partial responders at 0.1-3.0 mg/kg. Researchers report that CD8+ T cells had, on average, more expanded clones than CD4+. It was not determined which antigens were specifically recognized by the peripheral T cells that had undergone clonal expansion.

The CDR3 contains 13 residues. Trimming cost V 5 bases and J 5 bases; bases outside gene matches: 3. The germline V gene has CDR1 SGHAT and CDR2 FQNNGV. With respect to this clone: Its antigen is undetermined.

Blood got drawn at baseline, again on cycle 4 day 1, and then on cycle 7 day 1. V usage is TRBV11-2 and J usage is TRBJ1-5; 7 bases fit TRBD1. The source is an adult with an advanced solid tumor such as melanoma, head and neck, liver or kidney cancer. The sequenced sample was CD4+ or CD8+ T cells sorted from blood, obtained in a trial of the OX40 agonist ivuxolimab. DNA of the CDR3: TGTGCCAGCAGCCTAGGGACAGATCAGCCCCAGCATTTT. It yields the protein CASSLGTDQPQHF.